The entry below describes one T cell receptor (beta chain). Its antigen is unknown. One base away there is no much larger clone; base qualities are not given. Trimming removed 7 bases from V and 4 bases from J, leaving 17 bases between the germline ends. Including the terminal cysteine and phenylalanine, the CDR3 comprises 14 residues. The only DNA kept is the CDR3, 42 bases in frame from the first base. As encoded in the germline V gene, CDR1 is MNHEY while CDR2 is SVGAGI. The entry originates in a study of blood T cell repertoires in COVID-19 (dated by TCRdb to between 2020 and 2021). The study in broad terms: The collaborator samples originated in the United States, Italy and Spain and spanned the acute and convalescent phases of COVID-19. The material from the prospective study consisted of cDNA or gDNA derived from T cells, B-cell-depleted T cells, or PBMCs. Subjects who had been exposed to COVID-19, were actively infected with it, or had recovered from it provided the deeply sampled blood TCRbeta repertoires that made up the dataset. A freely available public database, intended as a resource for researchers studying the immune response to SARS-CoV-2, is where the repertoires were released. Samples were obtained from the ongoing ImmuneRACE study (first 160 participants) and from about 1,300 subjects provided by 6 global collaborators. The sample metadata nearly always contained a de-identified subject ID, COVID-19 status, age in years and sex. Where available, HLA class I and class II types were taken from metadata supplied by the sample provider and were not determined by assay-based typing.

The paper's findings and limits, for the study overall: The amount of clinical and demographic metadata varied by source and participant and was provided uncurated.

The immunoSEQ Assay, a bias-controlled multiplex PCR, was used to amplify TCRbeta CDR3 regions from genomic DNA. The published analysis was carried out like this. Within the assay, amplification of reference gene primers was used to estimate how many nucleated cells each sample contained. To quantify the absolute abundance of each unique TCRbeta CDR3 rearrangement, sequence reads were collapsed and filtered. For each sample, productive Simpson clonality was calculated as the square root of Simpson's diversity index over productive rearrangements. TCRdb mirrors the immuneACCESS table, restricted to in-frame sequences. Some clones are absent from its copies; in checked studies, under half trace to an unresolved V gene, and the reason for the others is unknown. V, J and clone size are those of that table, while D and trimming were read from the DNA. Here the sample has about 21,000 clones; around 82% occur a single time. 6.5% to 8.5% of the sample is taken by the ten largest.

Collaborating institutions collected whole blood in K2EDTA tubes following their own protocols. Collaborator samples were shipped for TCRbeta analysis as frozen whole blood, isolated PBMCs, or DNA extracted from either sample type. The sequence is built from TRBV6-5 and TRBJ2-7, with TRBD2 perhaps the D gene, on 7 matching bases. The TCR sequence derives from a human donor in a cohort sampled during active COVID-19. What was sequenced was peripheral blood. Here is the DNA: TGTGCCAGCACCGGGGGGCAATATACTTACGAGCAGTACTTC. Translated, this gives CASTGGQYTYEQYF.